The 30 T cell receptor beta chains below come from one sample, sequenced in a study of tumour-infiltrating T cells in Burkitt lymphoma. Clones were read by immunoSEQ multiplex PCR, and TCRdb kept only the in-frame ones, dropping some. The sample yields 15,000 to 20,000 clones, about 80% seen once. Sequenced material: tumor tissue. These receptors originate from a human donor with diffuse large B-cell lymphoma.

This chain connects TRBV5-3 to TRBJ1-6; tentatively, D is TRBD1 (5 bases). Being an ORF, TRBV5-3 has a function that is uncertain. Trimming pared 2 bases from V and 9 bases from J, leaving 30 bases between. CDR3 length: 20 residues. The CDR3 is CARSLNGTSRKGSEGSPLHF. Written as DNA, the CDR3 is TGTGCCAGAAGCTTAAACGGGACTTCGAGGAAGGGGAGTGAGGGTTCACCCCTCCACTTT.

This chain links TRBV10-3 with TRBJ2-1; D might be TRBD2 (6 bases). This CDR3 is 14 amino acids long. Germline CDR1 reads ENHRY; CDR2 reads SYGVKD. The V end lost 4 bases, the J end lost 9 bases, and 16 bases lay between the germline ends. The CDR3 loop reads CAISGREKRAEQFF. CDR3 nucleotides: TGTGCCATCAGTGGTCGGGAGAAAAGGGCTGAGCAGTTCTTC.

This clone is a singleton in its sample. The rearrangement uses TRBV14 and TRBJ1-3; D not resolved. CDR3 length equals 16 residues. Germline values: CDR1 SGHDN, CDR2 FVKESK. V gave up 4 bases and J gave up 1 base, with 14 bases separating them. CDR3 DNA sequence: TGTGCCAGCAGCCCCAACTCAGTTCATTCTGGAAACACCATATATTTT. Its translation is CASSPNSVHSGNTIYF.

This chain joins TRBV29-1 and TRBJ1-2, with D maybe TRBD1 (6 bases). V lost 6 bases to trimming and J lost 6 bases, with 11 bases between them. This CDR3 has 11 residues. Germline V gives CDR1 SQVTM, CDR2 ANQGSEA. The chain's CDR3 is CSVGAGDGYTF. CDR3 nucleotides: TGCAGCGTGGGGGCCGGTGATGGCTACACCTTC. Together with reference TRBV29-1 and TRBJ1-2, the CDR3 gives the full variable domain: SAVISQKPSRDICQRGTSLTIQCQVDSQVTMMFWYRQQPGQSLTLIATANQGSEATYESGFVIDKFPISRPNLTFSTLTVSNMSPEDSSIYLCSVGAGDGYTFGSGTRLTVV.

The V gene is TRBV27, the J gene TRBJ2-2, with 7 positions matching TRBD1. The CDR3 spans 16 residues. Germline V gene data show CDR1 as MNHEY and CDR2 as SMNVEV (reference sequence). The V gene end was trimmed by 0 bases and the J gene end by 2 bases; junction bases not matched to a gene: 3. The CDR3 here is CASSLSGTANTGELFF. For the CDR3, the DNA is TGTGCCAGCAGTTTATCAGGGACAGCAAACACCGGGGAGCTGTTTTTT.

V is TRBV6-1 and J is TRBJ2-5; TRBD1 is a possible D gene (6 bases). Germline V lookup: CDR1 MNHNS, CDR2 SASEGT. The CDR3 sequence is 15 residues long. V was cut by 3 bases and J by 1 base, with 12 bases left in between. The DNA of the CDR3 is TGTGCCAGCAGTGACAGGACAGCGCTCCAAGAGACCCAGTACTTC. This codes for CASSDRTALQETQYF.

This chain joins TRBV11-2 and TRBJ2-7; TRBD2 aligns across 7 bases. CDR3 length equals 15 residues. Germline V gene data show CDR1 as SGHAT and CDR2 as FQNNGV. Trimming removed 5 bases from V and 3 bases from J; junction bases left unmatched: 10. The CDR3 nucleotides are TGTGCCAGCAGCCGACCCGGGGACTACATCTACGAGCAGTACTTC. Its translation: CASSRPGDYIYEQYF.

V and J are TRBV10-3 and TRBJ2-3; 15 nucleotides line up with TRBD2. Germline-derived CDR1 and CDR2 are ENHRY and SYGVKD. J gave up 4 bases and V 5 bases, and 13 bases lay outside the gene matches. CDR3 size: 19 residues. For the CDR3, the DNA is TGTGCCATCAGTTCCGGACTAGCGGGAGGGCGGGAGAGTGCAGATACGCAGTATTTT. Protein sequence: CAISSGLAGGRESADTQYF.

The chain carries TRBV11-2 and TRBJ2-2; D is ambiguous. The ends were cut back, 1 base at V and 2 bases at J, with 8 bases in the middle. Germline-derived CDR1 and CDR2 are SGHAT and FQNNGV. The CDR3 extends over 15 amino acids. CDR3 sequence reads: CASSLVTANTGELFF. Written as DNA, the CDR3 is TGTGCCAGCAGCTTAGTGACTGCTAACACCGGGGAGCTGTTTTTT.

V and J are TRBV13 and TRBJ1-1; D may be TRBD1 (6 bases). Trimming cost V 6 bases and J 6 bases, with 14 bases left between them. Germline assignment: CDR1 PRHDT and CDR2 FYEKMQ (reference sequence). The CDR3 is made up of 13 amino acids. The CDR3 DNA is TGTGCCAGCAGAAGAACAGGGTACCCTGAAGCTTTCTTT. Protein: CASRRTGYPEAFF.

CDR3 sequence reads: CASSFSRQETQYF. The CDR3 DNA sequence: TGTGCCAGCAGCTTCTCGCGTCAAGAGACCCAGTACTTC. The chain recombines TRBV7-6 with TRBJ2-5; D gene ambiguous. The CDR3 has 13 amino acids. The ends were cut back, 3 bases at V and 2 bases at J, with 7 bases in the middle. Germline CDR1 is SGHVS and CDR2 is FNYEAQ.

This clone was observed a handful of times. Germline is not matched at one junction end, which may reflect a read error. The CDR3 is CASSLGGLNEKLFF. CDR3 bases: TGTGCCAGCAGTTTAGGGGGGCTAAATGAAAAACTGTTTTTT. V gene TRBV11-2 combines with J gene TRBJ1-4; D may be TRBD1 (6 bases). Germline CDR1 and CDR2: SGHAT and FQNNGV. The CDR3 length is 14 residues.

This clone was seen a few times. V gene TRBV6-5 combines with J gene TRBJ1-2; weak D call: TRBD1 (6 bases). Germline CDR1 MNHEY, CDR2 SVGAGI. V was trimmed by 6 bases and J by 11 bases, leaving 19 bases between them. CDR3 length: 13 amino acids. The CDR3 DNA reads as TGTGCCAGCAGCTTAGAGGGGCAGGGGAAGTACACCTTC. Translated: CASSLEGQGKYTF.

This clone appeared a single time. The rearrangement uses TRBV29-1 and TRBJ1-2; maybe TRBD1 (5 bases). Germline assignment: CDR1 SQVTM and CDR2 ANQGSEA. The CDR3 runs 14 residues. Between the trimmed V and J ends, which lost 0 bases and 4 bases, there was a span of 12 bases. CDR3 in DNA: TGCAGCGTTGAAGATTCCAGGGTAGGCTATGGCTACACCTTC. This encodes CSVEDSRVGYGYTF.

This chain links TRBV5-6 with TRBJ2-7; D possibly matches TRBD1 or TRBD2 (5 bases each). Deletions cut 3 bases from V and 1 base from J, with 14 bases between. Germline V lookup: CDR1 SGHDT, CDR2 YYEEEE. The CDR3 contains 15 residues. The CDR3 loop reads CASSSRGAGSYEQYF. For the CDR3, the DNA is TGTGCCAGCAGCTCGAGAGGGGCTGGGTCCTACGAGCAGTACTTC.

This rearrangement joins TRBV9 to TRBJ2-2; tentative D call: TRBD1 (7 bases). Germline CDR1 reads SGDLS; CDR2 reads YYNGEE. The V end was cut by 4 bases, the J end by 5 bases, with 18 bases between. This CDR3 contains 16 residues. CDR3 sequence: CASSPSSGGGTGELFF. In DNA, the CDR3 is TGTGCCAGCAGCCCGTCGTCAGGGGGAGGAACCGGGGAGCTGTTTTTT.

This chain connects TRBV10-3 to TRBJ1-1, with D unresolved. The CDR3 covers 11 residues. V gave up 3 bases and J gave up 6 bases, with 5 bases separating them. In germline, CDR1 is ENHRY, CDR2 SYGVKD. The CDR3 reads CAISDRAEAFF. CDR3 in DNA: TGTGCCATCAGTGATAGGGCTGAAGCTTTCTTT.

The chain has TRBV5-8 and TRBJ2-3; D not resolved. V lost 2 bases, J lost 0 bases, and 7 bases lay in between. Germline-derived CDR1 and CDR2 are SGHTS and YDEGEE. The CDR3 contains 14 residues. CDR3 in DNA: TGTGCCAGCAGCTTCGGAATTAGCACAGATACGCAGTATTTT. It yields the protein CASSFGISTDTQYF.

The chain couples TRBV9 to TRBJ2-1; 13 bases align to TRBD2. The V segment lost 0 bases and the J segment 5 bases; nucleotides outside the gene matches: 8. From germline, CDR1 is SGDLS and CDR2 YYNGEE. The CDR3 contains 18 residues. The CDR3: CASSVGLAGGLKDNEQFF. The CDR3 DNA reads TGTGCCAGCAGCGTAGGACTAGCGGGGGGCCTAAAAGACAATGAGCAGTTCTTC.

The chain joins TRBV27 to TRBJ2-7, with a tentative D call TRBD2 (5 bases). The CDR3 is 13 amino acids. The ends were cut back, 2 bases at V and 3 bases at J, with 8 bases in the middle. Germline V gives CDR1 MNHEY, CDR2 SMNVEV (reference sequence). The CDR3, as DNA: TGTGCCAGCAGTTTACGACTACACTACGAGCAGTACTTC. Residues: CASSLRLHYEQYF.

This clone was recorded once. The chain links TRBV14 to TRBJ2-3; 8 positions agree with TRBD2. J gave up 0 bases and V 3 bases, and 17 bases lay outside the gene matches. Germline CDR1 reads SGHDN; CDR2 reads FVKESK. The CDR3 totals 20 residues. The CDR3 coding sequence is TGTGCCAGCAGCCACGCCCTGGGTGGTAGCGGGACCACTAGCACAGATACGCAGTATTTT. Translated, it gives CASSHALGGSGTTSTDTQYF.

This chain connects TRBV6-1 to TRBJ2-7, with unresolved D. This CDR3 has 11 residues. Per germline, CDR1 MNHNS and CDR2 SASEGT. Between the trimmed V and J ends, which lost 8 bases and 2 bases, there was a span of 7 bases. CDR3 region: CASRGAYEQYF. The CDR3 bases are TGTGCCAGCCGTGGGGCCTACGAGCAGTACTTC.

The J gene is TRBJ2-1, the V gene TRBV7-9; no clear D gene. This CDR3 has 12 amino acids. V was trimmed by 3 bases and J by 7 bases, leaving 7 bases between them. Germline CDR1 SEHNR, CDR2 FQNEAQ (reference sequence). DNA of the CDR3: TGTGCCAGCAGCTTGGGCTGGAATGAGCAGTTCTTC. It is translated as CASSLGWNEQFF.

This clone was detected only once. The chain carries TRBV5-6 and TRBJ2-3, with 12 bases lining up with TRBD2. CDR1 and CDR2 from the germline V gene are SGHDT and YYEEEE. The CDR3 loop spans 14 amino acids. J gave up 7 bases and V 4 bases, and 4 bases lay outside the gene matches. CDR3 loop: CASSVTSGSHTQYF. The CDR3 bases are TGTGCCAGCAGCGTGACTAGCGGGAGTCATACGCAGTATTTT.

This rearrangement joins TRBV2 to TRBJ2-6, with D perhaps TRBD2 (5 bases). The CDR3 extends over 16 amino acids. V lost 6 bases and J 4 bases, leaving 16 bases between the germline ends. The germline V gene encodes CDR1 SNHLY and CDR2 FYNNEI. Written as DNA, the CDR3 is TGTGCCAGCAGACCGGGGATTTTGGCCGGGGCCAACGTCCTGACTTTC. It specifies CASRPGILAGANVLTF.

A single count supports this clone. The chain is built from TRBV7-2 and TRBJ1-5, with D tentatively TRBD1 (5 bases). Deletions cut 5 bases from V and 1 base from J, with 9 bases between. The CDR3 sequence is 14 residues long. Germline lookup yields CDR1 SGHTA and CDR2 FQGNSA. The CDR3: CASSPGGSNQPQHF. As DNA, the CDR3 is TGTGCCAGCAGCCCCGGGGGGAGCAATCAGCCCCAGCATTTT.

This clone was counted a single time. V and J are TRBV7-2 and TRBJ2-1; TRBD2 matches at 7 bases. This CDR3 comprises 15 residues. Germline V lookup: CDR1 SGHTA, CDR2 FQGNSA. After removal of 5 bases from V and 7 bases from J, the junction contained 11 bases not matched to a gene. Here the CDR3 reads CASSRAGRVYNEQFF. The CDR3 nucleotides are TGTGCCAGCAGCCGCGCGGGGAGGGTTTATAATGAGCAGTTCTTC.

This clone was counted once. The gene calls are TRBV7-9 and TRBJ2-1, with a possible D match to TRBD2 (6 bases). With 4 bases removed from V and 4 bases from J, the gap between germline ends came to 11 bases. This CDR3 spans 14 amino acids. The germline gives CDR1 SEHNR, CDR2 FQNEAQ (reference sequence). The CDR3 is CASSSTRFYNEQFF. DNA for the CDR3: TGTGCCAGCAGCTCGACTAGGTTTTACAATGAGCAGTTCTTC. Looking up the rest from reference TRBV7-9 and TRBJ2-1 gives the full variable domain: DTGVSQNPRHKITKRGQNVTFRCDPISEHNRLYWYRQTLGQGPEFLTYFQNEAQLEKSRLLSDRFSAERPKGSFSTLEIQRTEQGDSAMYLCASSSTRFYNEQFFGPGTRLTVL.

This chain links TRBV15 with TRBJ1-2; D remains unclear. The germline V gene encodes CDR1 LNHNV and CDR2 YYDKDF (reference sequence). The V end lost 2 bases, the J end lost 4 bases, and 8 bases lay between the germline ends. This CDR3 has 13 residues. The CDR3 here is CATSRQNSYGYTF. Written as DNA, the CDR3 is TGTGCCACCAGCAGACAGAACTCCTATGGCTACACCTTC.

The chain recombines TRBV9 with TRBJ2-5; TRBD1 might be the D (6 bases). From germline, CDR1 is SGDLS and CDR2 YYNGEE. Trimming left V 3 bases short and J 4 bases short, with 16 bases between. This CDR3 region has 15 residues. CDR3 DNA sequence: TGTGCCAGCAGCGCAACGGGACAAAGTGGAGAGACCCAGTACTTC. It codes for CASSATGQSGETQYF.